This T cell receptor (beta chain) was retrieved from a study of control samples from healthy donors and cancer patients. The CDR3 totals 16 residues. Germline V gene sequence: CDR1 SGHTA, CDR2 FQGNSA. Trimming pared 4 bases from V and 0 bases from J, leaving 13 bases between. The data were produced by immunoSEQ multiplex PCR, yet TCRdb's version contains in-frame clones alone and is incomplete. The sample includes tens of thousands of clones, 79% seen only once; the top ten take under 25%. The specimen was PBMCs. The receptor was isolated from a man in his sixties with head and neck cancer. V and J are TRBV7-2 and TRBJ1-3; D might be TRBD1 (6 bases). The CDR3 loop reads CASSSTTGSSGNTIYF. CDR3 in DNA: TGTGCCAGCAGCTCAACCACAGGGTCCTCTGGAAACACCATATATTTT.